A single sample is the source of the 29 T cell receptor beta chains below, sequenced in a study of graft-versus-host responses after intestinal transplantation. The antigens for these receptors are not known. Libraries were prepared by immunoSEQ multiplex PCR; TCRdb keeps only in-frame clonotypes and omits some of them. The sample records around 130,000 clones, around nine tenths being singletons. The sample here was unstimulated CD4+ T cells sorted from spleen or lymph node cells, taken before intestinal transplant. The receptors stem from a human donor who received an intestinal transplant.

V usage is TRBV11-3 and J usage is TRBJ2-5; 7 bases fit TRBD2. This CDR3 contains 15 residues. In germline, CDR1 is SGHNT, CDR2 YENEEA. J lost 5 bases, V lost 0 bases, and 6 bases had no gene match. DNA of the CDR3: TGTGCCAGCAGCTTAGAGTGGGGGGGAAGGGAGACCCAGTACTTC. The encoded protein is CASSLEWGGRETQYF.

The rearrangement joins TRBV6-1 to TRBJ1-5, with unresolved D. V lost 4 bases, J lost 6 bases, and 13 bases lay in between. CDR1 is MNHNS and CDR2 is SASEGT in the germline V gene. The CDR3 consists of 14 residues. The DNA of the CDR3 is TGTGCCAGCAGTGGGTACGGGTTAACTCAGCCCCAGCATTTT. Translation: CASSGYGLTQPQHF.

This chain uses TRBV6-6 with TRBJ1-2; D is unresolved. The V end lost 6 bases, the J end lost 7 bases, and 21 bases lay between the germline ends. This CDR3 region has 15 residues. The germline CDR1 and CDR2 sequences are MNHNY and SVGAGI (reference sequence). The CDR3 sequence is CASSPTPRRVGGYTF. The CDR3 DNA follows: TGTGCCAGCAGCCCTACCCCCAGGAGGGTGGGTGGCTACACCTTC.

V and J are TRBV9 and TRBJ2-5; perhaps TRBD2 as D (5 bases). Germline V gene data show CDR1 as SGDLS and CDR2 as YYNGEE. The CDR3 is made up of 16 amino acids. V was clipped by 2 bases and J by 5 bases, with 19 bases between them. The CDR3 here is CASSVGSRINAETQYF. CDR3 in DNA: TGTGCCAGCAGCGTTGGGAGTCGTATAAACGCGGAGACCCAGTACTTC.

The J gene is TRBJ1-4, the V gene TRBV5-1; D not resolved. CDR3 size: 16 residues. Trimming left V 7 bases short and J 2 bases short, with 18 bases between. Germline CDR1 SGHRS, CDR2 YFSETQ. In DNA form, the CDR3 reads TGCGCCAGCCGCGTGCGTCGGGCTCGGACTAATGAAAAACTGTTTTTT. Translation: CASRVRRARTNEKLFF.

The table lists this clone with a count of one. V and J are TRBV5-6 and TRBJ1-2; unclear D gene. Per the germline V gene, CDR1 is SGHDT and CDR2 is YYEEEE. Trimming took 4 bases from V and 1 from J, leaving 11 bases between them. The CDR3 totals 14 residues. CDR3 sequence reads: CASSLRGFNYGYTF. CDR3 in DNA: TGTGCCAGCAGCCTCAGAGGGTTTAACTATGGCTACACCTTC.

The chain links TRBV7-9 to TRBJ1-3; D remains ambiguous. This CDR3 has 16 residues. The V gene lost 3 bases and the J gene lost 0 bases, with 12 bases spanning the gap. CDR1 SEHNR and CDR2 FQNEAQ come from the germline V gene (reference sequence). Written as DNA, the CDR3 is TGTGCCAGCAGCTTTTCGAGGCTTAGCTCTGGAAACACCATATATTTT. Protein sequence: CASSFSRLSSGNTIYF. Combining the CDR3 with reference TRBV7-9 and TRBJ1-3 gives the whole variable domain DTGVSQNPRHKITKRGQNVTFRCDPISEHNRLYWYRQTLGQGPEFLTYFQNEAQLEKSRLLSDRFSAERPKGSFSTLEIQRTEQGDSAMYLCASSFSRLSSGNTIYFGEGSWLTVV.

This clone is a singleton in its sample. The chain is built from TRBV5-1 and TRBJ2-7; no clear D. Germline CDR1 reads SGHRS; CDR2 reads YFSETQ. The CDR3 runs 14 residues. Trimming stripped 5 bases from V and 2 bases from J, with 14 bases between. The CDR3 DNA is TGCGCCAGCAGTCTTTGGACGGACCCCTACGAGCAGTACTTC. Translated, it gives CASSLWTDPYEQYF.

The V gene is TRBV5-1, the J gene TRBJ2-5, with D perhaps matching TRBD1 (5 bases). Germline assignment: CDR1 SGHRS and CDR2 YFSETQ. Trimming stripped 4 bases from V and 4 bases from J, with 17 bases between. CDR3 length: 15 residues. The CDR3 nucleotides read TGCGCCAGCAGCCCTACGCAGGGAAGAATAGAGACCCAGTACTTC. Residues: CASSPTQGRIETQYF.

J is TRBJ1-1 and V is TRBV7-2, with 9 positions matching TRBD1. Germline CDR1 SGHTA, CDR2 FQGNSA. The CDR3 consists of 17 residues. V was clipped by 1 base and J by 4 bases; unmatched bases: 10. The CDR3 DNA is TGTGCCAGCAGCTTAGTCCTTGGGGGGACAGGGTTCACTGAAGCTTTCTTT. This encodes CASSLVLGGTGFTEAFF.

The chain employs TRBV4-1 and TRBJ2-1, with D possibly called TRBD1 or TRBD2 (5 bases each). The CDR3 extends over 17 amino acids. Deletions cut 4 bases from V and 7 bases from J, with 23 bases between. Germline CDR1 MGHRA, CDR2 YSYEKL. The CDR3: CASSLSRSDGAGNEQFF. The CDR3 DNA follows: TGCGCCAGCAGCCTCTCTAGGTCTGACGGGGCTGGAAATGAGCAGTTCTTC.

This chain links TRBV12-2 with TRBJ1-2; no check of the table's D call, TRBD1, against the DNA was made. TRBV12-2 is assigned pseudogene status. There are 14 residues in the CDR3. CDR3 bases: TGTGCAAGTCGCTTCGGAGGACAGTCTGGTGGCTACACCTTC. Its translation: CASRFGGQSGGYTF.

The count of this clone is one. This CDR3 is CAGTGTTNGGQYF. DNA for the CDR3: TGTGCCGGCACCGGGACCACCAATGGCGGTCAGTACTTC. J is TRBJ2-7 and V is TRBV30; D is perhaps TRBD1 or TRBD2 (5 bases each). Between the trimmed V and J ends, which lost 8 bases and 10 bases, there was a span of 24 bases. Germline V gene sequence: CDR1 GTSNPN, CDR2 SVGIG (reference sequence). The CDR3 has 13 residues.

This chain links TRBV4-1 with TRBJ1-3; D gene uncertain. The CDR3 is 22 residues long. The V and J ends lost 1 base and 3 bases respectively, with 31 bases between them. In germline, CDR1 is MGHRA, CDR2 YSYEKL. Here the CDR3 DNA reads TGCGCCAGCAGCCAAGGGCCAGGAGGAGCAGTAGGACGGTGGACGGGTGGAAACACCATATATTTT. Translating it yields CASSQGPGGAVGRWTGGNTIYF.

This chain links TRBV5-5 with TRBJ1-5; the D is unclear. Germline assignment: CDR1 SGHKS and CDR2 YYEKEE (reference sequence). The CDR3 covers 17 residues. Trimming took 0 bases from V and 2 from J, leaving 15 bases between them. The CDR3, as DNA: TGTGCCAGCAGCTTGGGTCTACACGAAGGGCGCAATCAGCCCCAGCATTTT. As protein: CASSLGLHEGRNQPQHF.

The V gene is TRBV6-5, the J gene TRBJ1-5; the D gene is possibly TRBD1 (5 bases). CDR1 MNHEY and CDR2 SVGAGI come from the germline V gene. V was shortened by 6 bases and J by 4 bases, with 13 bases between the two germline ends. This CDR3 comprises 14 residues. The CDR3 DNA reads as TGTGCCAGCAGCCCTAGGGACGGTAATCAGCCCCAGCATTTT. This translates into CASSPRDGNQPQHF.

DNA of the CDR3: TGTGCCAGCAGCCAGTTCCAGGGAACCTACGAGCAGTACTTC. This gives the protein CASSQFQGTYEQYF. The chain combines TRBV4-2 with TRBJ2-7; perhaps TRBD1 as D (5 bases). Trimming pared 3 bases from V and 2 bases from J, leaving 11 bases between. CDR1 is LGHNA, CDR2 YNFKEQ, per germline. The CDR3 totals 14 residues.

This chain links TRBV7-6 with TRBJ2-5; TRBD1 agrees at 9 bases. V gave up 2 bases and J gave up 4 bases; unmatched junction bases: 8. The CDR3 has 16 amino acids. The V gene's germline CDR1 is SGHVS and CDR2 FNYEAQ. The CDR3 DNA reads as TGTGCCAGCAGCTTAATAACAGGGGGCGCGGGAGAGACCCAGTACTTC. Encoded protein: CASSLITGGAGETQYF.

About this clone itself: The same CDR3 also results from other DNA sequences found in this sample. CDR3 loop: CASSGAYEQYF. CDR3 sequence (DNA): TGTGCCAGCAGCGGGGCTTACGAGCAGTACTTC. The V call is TRBV7-8, the J call TRBJ2-7; perhaps TRBD1 as D (5 bases). The germline gives CDR1 SGHVS, CDR2 FQNEAQ. The V and J ends lost 5 bases and 4 bases respectively, with 6 bases between them. The CDR3 is 11 residues long.

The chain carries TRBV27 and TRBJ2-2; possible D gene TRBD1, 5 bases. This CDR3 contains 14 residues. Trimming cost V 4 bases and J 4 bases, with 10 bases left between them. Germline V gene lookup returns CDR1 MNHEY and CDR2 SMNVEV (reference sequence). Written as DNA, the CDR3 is TGTGCCAGCAGTTCTGACAGAGGCACCGGGGAGCTGTTTTTT. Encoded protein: CASSSDRGTGELFF.

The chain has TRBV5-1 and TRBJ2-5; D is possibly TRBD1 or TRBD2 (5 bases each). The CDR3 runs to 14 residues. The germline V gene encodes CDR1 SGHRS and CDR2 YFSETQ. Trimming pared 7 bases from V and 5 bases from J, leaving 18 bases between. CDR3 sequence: CASYDRGAQETQYF. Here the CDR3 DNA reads TGCGCCAGCTATGACCGAGGGGCCCAGGAGACCCAGTACTTC.

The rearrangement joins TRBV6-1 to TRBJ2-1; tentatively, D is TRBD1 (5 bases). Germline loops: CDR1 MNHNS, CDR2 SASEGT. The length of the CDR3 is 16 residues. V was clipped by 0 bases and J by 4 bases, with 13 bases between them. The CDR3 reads CASSEARTPPYNEQFF. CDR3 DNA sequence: TGTGCCAGCAGTGAAGCTCGGACACCTCCGTACAATGAGCAGTTCTTC.

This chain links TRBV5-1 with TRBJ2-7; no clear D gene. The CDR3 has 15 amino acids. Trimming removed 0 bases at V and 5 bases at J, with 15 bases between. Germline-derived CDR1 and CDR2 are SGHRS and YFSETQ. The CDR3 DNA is TGCGCCAGCAGCTTGGGGTCGTCCACTTGGGACGAGCAGTACTTC. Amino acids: CASSLGSSTWDEQYF.

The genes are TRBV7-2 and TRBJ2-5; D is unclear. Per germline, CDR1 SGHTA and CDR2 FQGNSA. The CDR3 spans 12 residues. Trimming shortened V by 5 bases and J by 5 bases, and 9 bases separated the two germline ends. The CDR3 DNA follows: TGTGCCAGCAGCCGATTTGGTGAGACCCAGTACTTC. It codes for CASSRFGETQYF.

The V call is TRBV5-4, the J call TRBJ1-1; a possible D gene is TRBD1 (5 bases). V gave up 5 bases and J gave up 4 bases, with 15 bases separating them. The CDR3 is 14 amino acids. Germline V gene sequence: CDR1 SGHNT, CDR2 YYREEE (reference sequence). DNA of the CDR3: TGTGCCAGCAGACGCGACAGTGGGAGCACTGAAGCTTTCTTT. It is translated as CASRRDSGSTEAFF.

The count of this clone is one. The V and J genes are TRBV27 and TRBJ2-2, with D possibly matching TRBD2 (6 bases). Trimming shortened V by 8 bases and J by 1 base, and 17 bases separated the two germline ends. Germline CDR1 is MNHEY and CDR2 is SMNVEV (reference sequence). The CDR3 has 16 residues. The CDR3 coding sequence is TGTGCCAGCCAGAGGGGTGGACTACAGAACACCGGGGAGCTGTTTTTT. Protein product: CASQRGGLQNTGELFF.

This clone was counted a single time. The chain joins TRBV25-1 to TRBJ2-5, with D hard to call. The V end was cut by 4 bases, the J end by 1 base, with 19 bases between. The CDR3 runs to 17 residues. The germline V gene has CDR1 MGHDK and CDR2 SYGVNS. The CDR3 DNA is TGTGCCAGCAGTGGACCCCTCCCCCAGGCCAGCCAAGAGACCCAGTACTTC. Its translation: CASSGPLPQASQETQYF.

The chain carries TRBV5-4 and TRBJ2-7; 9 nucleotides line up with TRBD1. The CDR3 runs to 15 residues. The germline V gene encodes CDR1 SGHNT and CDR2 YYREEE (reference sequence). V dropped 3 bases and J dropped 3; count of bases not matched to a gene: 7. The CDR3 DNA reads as TGTGCCAGCAGCTCCCGGGACAGGGACCTCTACGAGCAGTACTTC. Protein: CASSSRDRDLYEQYF.

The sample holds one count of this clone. The DNA for the CDR3 is TGTGCCAGCAGCTTGCCAGGGCTGGGGGAGACCCAGTACTTC. This codes for CASSLPGLGETQYF. V is TRBV5-4 and J is TRBJ2-5; D is perhaps TRBD1 (5 bases). V shed 1 base and J shed 5 bases, with 12 bases lying between them. Looked up from germline, CDR1 is SGHNT and CDR2 is YYREEE (reference sequence). This CDR3 spans 14 amino acids.